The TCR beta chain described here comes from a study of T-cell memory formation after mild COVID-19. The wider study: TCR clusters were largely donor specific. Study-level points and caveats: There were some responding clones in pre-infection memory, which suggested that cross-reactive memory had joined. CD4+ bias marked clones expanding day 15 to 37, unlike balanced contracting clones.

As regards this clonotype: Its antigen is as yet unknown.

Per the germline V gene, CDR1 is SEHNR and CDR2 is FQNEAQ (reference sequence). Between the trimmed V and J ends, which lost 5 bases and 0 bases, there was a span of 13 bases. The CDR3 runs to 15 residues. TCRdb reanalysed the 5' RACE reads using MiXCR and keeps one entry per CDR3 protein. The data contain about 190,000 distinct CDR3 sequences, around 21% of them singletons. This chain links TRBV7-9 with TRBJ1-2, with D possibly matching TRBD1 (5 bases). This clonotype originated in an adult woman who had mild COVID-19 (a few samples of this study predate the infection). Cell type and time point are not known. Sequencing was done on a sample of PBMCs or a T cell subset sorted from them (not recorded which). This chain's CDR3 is CASSPDSAPNYGYTF. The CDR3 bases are TGTGCCAGCAGCCCTGACAGTGCCCCTAACTATGGCTACACCTTC.